The 16 T cell receptor beta chains below come from one sample, sequenced in a study of cytomegalovirus exposure and HLA in healthy donors. Primers included in the PCR were 60 Vbeta and 13 Jbeta primers. The assay was immunoSEQ multiplex PCR, and TCRdb's table has in-frame clones only and misses some. The data hold over 150,000 clones, with 70% to 80% observed a single time. The sequenced sample consisted of PBMCs. The receptors here all came from a woman aged 30 to 39 in good health and CMV-seronegative.

The chain carries TRBV7-8 and TRBJ1-4; D is undetermined. Germline V gene data show CDR1 as SGHVS and CDR2 as FQNEAQ. With 4 bases removed from V and 11 bases from J, the gap between germline ends came to 14 bases. The CDR3 extends over 13 amino acids. In DNA, the CDR3 is TGTGCCAGCAGCTCCCGGACGGGAGACAAACTGTTTTTT. Translating it yields CASSSRTGDKLFF.

The genes are TRBV7-9 and TRBJ2-7, with 7 nucleotides matching TRBD1. The CDR3 covers 14 residues. With 5 bases clipped from V and 3 bases from J, the junction kept 7 bases outside the gene matches. The germline CDR1 and CDR2 sequences are SEHNR and FQNEAQ (reference sequence). CDR3 sequence: CASSRDRADYEQYF. In DNA, the CDR3 is TGTGCCAGCAGCCGCGACAGGGCGGACTACGAGCAGTACTTC.

The chain joins TRBV10-3 to TRBJ1-2; a weak D match, TRBD1 (5 bases). Germline lookup yields CDR1 ENHRY and CDR2 SYGVKD. Trimming cost V 5 bases and J 0 bases, with 10 bases left between them. The CDR3 totals 14 residues. CDR3 DNA: TGTGCCATCAGTCGGGACTTAGCTAACTATGGCTACACCTTC. It codes for CAISRDLANYGYTF.

The V gene is TRBV6-1, the J gene TRBJ1-6, with TRBD1 matching over 8 bases. Germline V gene data show CDR1 as MNHNS and CDR2 as SASEGT. CDR3 length: 13 amino acids. Trimming took 6 bases from V and 10 from J; bases not matched to a gene: 5. The CDR3 loop is CASRGTGQSPLHF. Written as DNA, the CDR3 is TGTGCCAGCAGGGGGACAGGCCAATCACCCCTCCACTTT.

The chain links TRBV5-1 to TRBJ2-7; D perhaps matches TRBD2 (6 bases). V dropped 3 bases and J dropped 3 bases, with 16 bases sitting between them. The CDR3 sequence is 15 residues long. CDR1 is SGHRS, CDR2 YFSETQ, per germline. This CDR3 reads CASSWEPGSFYEQYF. CDR3 coding DNA: TGCGCCAGCAGCTGGGAGCCCGGGAGTTTCTACGAGCAGTACTTC.

Remarks on this clone: A read error may produce the germline difference seen at one junction end. The gene calls are TRBV30 and TRBJ1-2; D uncertain. Per the germline V gene, CDR1 is GTSNPN and CDR2 is SVGIG (reference sequence). This CDR3 comprises 11 residues. The CDR3, as DNA: TGTGCCTGGAGCGGTAACTATGGCTACCCCTTC. This encodes CAWSGNYGYPF.

DNA for the CDR3: TGTGCCACCAGGGCCGGGACAGGGGGGTACAATGAGCAGTTCTTC. Amino acids: CATRAGTGGYNEQFF. V and J are TRBV10-3 and TRBJ2-1, with 11 bases that match TRBD1. The CDR3 is made up of 15 amino acids. Germline values: CDR1 ENHRY, CDR2 SYGVKD. With 10 bases clipped from V and 4 bases from J, the junction kept 9 bases outside the gene matches.

J is TRBJ2-3 and V is TRBV4-2; D remains unclear. The CDR3 extends over 12 amino acids. CDR1 and CDR2 (germline): LGHNA, YNFKEQ. Trimming shortened V by 2 bases and J by 2 bases, and 2 bases separated the two germline ends. This CDR3 is CASSQHTDTQYF. CDR3 coding DNA: TGTGCCAGCAGCCAACACACAGATACGCAGTATTTT.

The chain recombines TRBV19 with TRBJ1-3; D call uncertain. In germline, CDR1 is LNHDA, CDR2 SQIVND (reference sequence). This CDR3 has 12 residues. The germline V and J ends were trimmed by 6 bases and 4 bases, with 7 bases remaining between them. The CDR3 DNA sequence: TGTGCCAGTAGCCGACTCGGAAACACCATATATTTT. As protein: CASSRLGNTIYF.

CDR3 bases: TGTGCCAGCAGAGACGACAGCTATGAAAAACTGTTTTTT. It encodes CASRDDSYEKLFF. V and J are TRBV6-5 and TRBJ1-4; D perhaps matches TRBD1 (5 bases). Trimming removed 6 bases from V and 6 bases from J, with 11 bases in between. The germline V gene encodes CDR1 MNHEY and CDR2 SVGAGI. The CDR3 runs to 13 residues.

V and J are TRBV27 and TRBJ1-4; D is unclear. CDR1 and CDR2 (germline): MNHEY, SMNVEV (reference sequence). The CDR3 extends over 13 amino acids. Trimming removed 5 bases at V and 8 bases at J, with 12 bases between. CDR3 nucleotides: TGTGCCAGCAGTCCGTTTTCGGGGGAAAAACTGTTTTTT. Translation: CASSPFSGEKLFF.

The chain has TRBV5-1 and TRBJ2-1; 7 bases line up with TRBD2. The CDR3 is 14 amino acids. Germline trimming cut 5 bases from V and 4 bases from J; bases unmatched to any gene: 6. Germline loops: CDR1 SGHRS, CDR2 YFSETQ. The CDR3 region has the DNA TGCGCCAGCAGGGAGGAGCGGGGATACAATGAGCAGTTCTTC. This codes for CASREERGYNEQFF.

A single count supports this clone. The genes are TRBV15 and TRBJ1-3; perhaps TRBD1 as D (5 bases). V lost 0 bases and J 4 bases, leaving 16 bases between the germline ends. The CDR3 is 17 amino acids. Germline V CDR1 and CDR2: LNHNV, YYDKDF (reference sequence). This CDR3 reads CATSRDRGLTSGNTIYF. CDR3 coding DNA: TGTGCCACCAGCAGAGATCGGGGACTCACCTCCGGAAACACCATATATTTT.

The V call is TRBV30, the J call TRBJ1-6, with TRBD1 identical over 9 bases. The CDR3 loop spans 14 amino acids. CDR1 is GTSNPN and CDR2 is SVGIG in the germline V gene (reference sequence). With V trimmed by 6 bases and J by 7 bases, 7 bases remained unmatched. CDR3 nucleotide sequence: TGTGCCTGTTTACAGGGGGCCGAAAATTCACCCCTCCACTTT. Translated, it gives CACLQGAENSPLHF.

The rearrangement uses TRBV11-2 and TRBJ2-7, with D possibly TRBD2 on 6 matching bases. This CDR3 contains 15 residues. Germline V gene lookup returns CDR1 SGHAT and CDR2 FQNNGV. Trimming took off 3 bases at V and 0 bases at J, with 12 bases between the two ends. The CDR3 protein is CASSFLPGSSYEQYF. The DNA of the CDR3 is TGTGCCAGCAGCTTTTTACCCGGGAGCTCCTACGAGCAGTACTTC. Full variable domain (missing parts from reference TRBV11-2 and TRBJ2-7): EAGVAQSPRYKIIEKRQSVAFWCNPISGHATLYWYQQILGQGPKLLIQFQNNGVVDDSQLPKDRFSAERLKGVDSTLKIQPAKLEDSAVYLCASSFLPGSSYEQYFGPGTRLTVT.

The gene calls are TRBV4-1 and TRBJ1-5, with D unclear. This CDR3 spans 14 amino acids. Trimming removed 1 base from V and 7 bases from J, with 11 bases in between. Germline assignment: CDR1 MGHRA and CDR2 YSYEKL. The CDR3 DNA is TGCGCCAGCAGCCAAGTTTCCCCCCTACAGCCCCAGCATTTT. Translating it yields CASSQVSPLQPQHF.